The clone carrying this TCR beta chain occurred a few times. The entry originates in a study of beta chain features in type 1 diabetes. The CDR3 contains 13 residues. The V gene's germline CDR1 is LNHDA and CDR2 SQIVND (reference sequence). V was cut by 2 bases and J by 4 bases, with 6 bases left in between. Populations isolated by sorting all had purity greater than 95%. Expressed TCRB transcripts were sequenced because the isolated RNA had all been reverse transcribed beforehand. Produced via immunoSEQ multiplex PCR; TCRdb's table is partial and in-frame only. The sample includes 300,000 to 350,000 clones, around 15% of them seen just once.

Sequencing used central memory CD4+ T cells from blood. This receptor was obtained from a man under 40 in good health. The chain employs TRBV19 and TRBJ1-3; D call uncertain. The CDR3 DNA reads TGTGCCAGTAGTATATCGTGGGGAAACACCATATATTTT. Translated, it gives CASSISWGNTIYF.